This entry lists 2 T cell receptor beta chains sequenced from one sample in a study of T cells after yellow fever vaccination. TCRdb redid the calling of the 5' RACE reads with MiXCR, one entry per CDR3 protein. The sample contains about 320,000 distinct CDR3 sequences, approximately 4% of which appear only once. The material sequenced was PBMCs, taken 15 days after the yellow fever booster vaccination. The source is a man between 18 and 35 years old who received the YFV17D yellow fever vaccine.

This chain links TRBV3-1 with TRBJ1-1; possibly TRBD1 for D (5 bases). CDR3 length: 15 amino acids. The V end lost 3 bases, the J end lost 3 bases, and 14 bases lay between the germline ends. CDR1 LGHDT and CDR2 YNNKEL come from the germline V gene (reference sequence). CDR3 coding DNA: TGTGCCAGCAGCCACCCGGCAGGGCCGTACACTGAAGCTTTCTTT. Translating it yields CASSHPAGPYTEAFF.

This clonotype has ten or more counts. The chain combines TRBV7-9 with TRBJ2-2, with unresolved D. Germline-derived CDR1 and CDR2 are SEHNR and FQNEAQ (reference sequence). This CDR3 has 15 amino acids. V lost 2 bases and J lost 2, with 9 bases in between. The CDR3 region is CASSLIRSNTGELFF. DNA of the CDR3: TGTGCCAGCAGCTTAATCAGGAGTAACACCGGGGAGCTGTTTTTT.